Below are 20 T cell receptor beta chains sequenced from a single sample in a study of blood T cells in healthy people across ages. Together with a sample-barcoded 5' primer, a J-beta primer mix was included in a second PCR lasting roughly 6 to 12 cycles. MiXCR, run by TCRdb on the 5' RACE reads, gives a single entry per CDR3 protein. The table has roughly 900,000 distinct CDR3 sequences, less than 35% seen once; the top ten hold approximately 15%. Sequences were obtained from blood. The receptors were gathered from a woman aged 80 or older in good health.

DNA of the CDR3: TGTGCCAGCAGCGCTCCAGGGACAGGTTCGAGGGAAAAACTGTTTTTT. Amino acids: CASSAPGTGSREKLFF. The chain joins TRBV5-8 to TRBJ1-4, with 8 bases identical to TRBD1. With V trimmed by 4 bases and J by 8 bases, 13 bases remained unmatched. Germline-derived CDR1 and CDR2 are SGHTS and YDEGEE. This CDR3 region has 16 residues.

The chain carries TRBV7-9 and TRBJ2-2; 10 bases align to TRBD2. CDR1 and CDR2 from the germline V gene are SEHNR and FQNEAQ (reference sequence). Trimming removed 6 bases from V and 6 bases from J; junction bases left unmatched: 7. The CDR3 spans 15 residues. CDR3 loop: CASRPTSGKAGELFF. The CDR3 DNA sequence: TGTGCCAGCAGACCCACTAGCGGGAAGGCCGGGGAGCTGTTTTTT.

This clonotype was recorded only once. A much larger clone lies one base from this, so it may be a read error. The V gene is TRBV6-2 or TRBV6-3, the J gene TRBJ2-1; 7 bases fit TRBD1. The DNA end lines up better with TRBJ2-7; the J call may be wrong. The CDR3 sequence is 15 residues long. Germline V gives CDR1 MNHEY, CDR2 SVGEGT. The CDR3 sequence: CASSRPGQHYNEQYF. CDR3 coding DNA: TGTGCCAGCAGTCGTCCGGGACAGCACTACAATGAGCAGTACTTC.

This clonotype was detected a few times. A much larger clone sits a single nucleotide away, making a read error possible. The rearrangement joins TRBV6-2 or TRBV6-3 to TRBJ2-7, with D perhaps being TRBD1 or TRBD2 (5 bases each). CDR3 size: 13 residues. CDR1 and CDR2 (germline): MNHEY, SVGEGT. V was trimmed by 8 bases and J by 2 bases, leaving 13 bases between them. Written as DNA, the CDR3 is TGTGCCAGCTGGGACGGGGCCCCCTACGAGCAGTACTTC. It codes for CASWDGAPYEQYF.

The table lists this clonotype with a few counts. The V and J genes are TRBV18 and TRBJ2-3; 7 bases fit TRBD1. Per germline, CDR1 KGHSH and CDR2 LQKENI. V shed 3 bases, J shed 1 base, and the junction held 7 bases outside the gene matches. The CDR3 extends over 16 amino acids. The CDR3 here is CASSPQGVPGTDTQYF. DNA for the CDR3: TGTGCCAGCTCACCGCAGGGGGTTCCGGGCACAGATACGCAGTATTTT. Full variable domain (missing parts from reference TRBV18 and TRBJ2-3): NAGVMQNPRHLVRRRGQEARLRCSPMKGHSHVYWYRQLPEEGLKFMVYLQKENIIDESGMPKERFSAEFPKEGPSILRIQQVVRGDSAAYFCASSPQGVPGTDTQYFGPGTRLTVL.

The chain couples TRBV30 to TRBJ1-1; D remains unclear. The germline V gene encodes CDR1 GTSNPN and CDR2 SVGIG (reference sequence). Between the trimmed V and J ends, which lost 0 bases and 7 bases, there was a span of 9 bases. The CDR3 has 12 amino acids. CDR3 sequence reads: CAWSVKAFEAFF. For the CDR3, the DNA is TGTGCCTGGAGTGTAAAAGCTTTTGAAGCTTTCTTT.

Comments on this clonotype: Because it lacks the conserved phenylalanine or tryptophan at the end, this CDR3 is likely a read error. This chain connects TRBV9 to TRBJ1-5; D not certain. Trimming took 0 bases from V and 0 from J, leaving 7 bases between them. CDR3 length: 15 residues. Germline lookup yields CDR1 SGDLS and CDR2 YYNGEE. In nucleotides, the CDR3 is TGTGCCAGCAGCGTAGGGGCGCATAGCAATCAGCCCCAGCATTGT. This translates into CASSVGAHSNQPQHC.

This clonotype was counted many times. In DNA form, the CDR3 reads TGTGCCAGCAGCACCTACTCCTACGAGCAGTACTTC. Translated, it gives CASSTYSYEQYF. The chain couples TRBV7-2 to TRBJ2-7; D is unresolved. This CDR3 has 12 residues. Germline V lookup: CDR1 SGHTA, CDR2 FQGNSA. Trimming pared 5 bases from V and 0 bases from J, leaving 5 bases between.

The chain employs TRBV7-2 and TRBJ2-4; the D is unclear. TRBJ2-7 explains the end of the DNA better; the J call may be wrong. There are 14 residues in the CDR3. Germline values: CDR1 SGHTA, CDR2 FQGNSA. CDR3 in amino acids: CASSLGPQTYEQYF. The DNA of the CDR3 is TGTGCCAGCAGCTTAGGTCCACAAACCTACGAGCAGTACTTC.

The chain combines TRBV7-9 with TRBJ1-4; TRBD1 is a possible D gene (5 bases). With 0 bases removed from V and 8 bases from J, the gap between germline ends came to 13 bases. Germline V gene data show CDR1 as SEHNR and CDR2 as FQNEAQ (reference sequence). This CDR3 is 15 amino acids long. The CDR3 nucleotides are TGTGCCAGCAGCTTAGCGACGGGGCGAGGCGAAAAACTGTTTTTT. Its protein product is CASSLATGRGEKLFF.

This clonotype was seen repeatedly, ten times or more. V is TRBV29-1 and J is TRBJ2-7, with TRBD1 identical over 9 bases. V trimming: 6 bases; J trimming: 5 bases; junction bases outside the gene matches: 8. The CDR3 has 13 amino acids. Germline V gene data show CDR1 as SQVTM and CDR2 as ANQGSEA. The CDR3 nucleotides read TGCAGCGTGCGACGGGGACAGGGACACGAGCAGTACTTC. Translation gives CSVRRGQGHEQYF.

J is TRBJ1-3 and V is TRBV3-1; possibly TRBD1 for D (6 bases). Trimming took 3 bases from V and 2 from J, leaving 8 bases between them. The length of the CDR3 is 14 residues. Looked up from germline, CDR1 is LGHDT and CDR2 is YNNKEL (reference sequence). CDR3 residues: CASSHRDTGNTIYF. The DNA of the CDR3 is TGTGCCAGCAGCCACCGGGACACTGGAAACACCATATATTTT.

This clonotype occurred many times. The V gene is TRBV7-9, the J gene TRBJ2-5; 8 bases map to TRBD2. Trimming cost V 5 bases and J 5 bases; bases outside gene matches: 7. The CDR3 totals 14 residues. Germline V lookup: CDR1 SEHNR, CDR2 FQNEAQ (reference sequence). CDR3 loop: CASSASPGGETQYF. DNA of the CDR3: TGTGCCAGCAGCGCCTCTCCGGGGGGGGAGACCCAGTACTTC.

The sample holds a few counts of this clonotype. A read error may account for a junction end that differs from germline. This chain joins TRBV11-2 and TRBJ2-4; the D is unclear. The CDR3 is 14 residues long. Germline CDR1 SGHAT, CDR2 FQNNGV. The CDR3 sequence: CASSLKGRSYEQDF. CDR3 bases: TGTGCCAGCAGCTTAAAAGGGCGGTCCTACGAGCAGGACTTC.

This sequence joins TRBV18 and TRBJ2-7; D unresolved. From germline, CDR1 is KGHSH and CDR2 LQKENI. The CDR3 is 19 residues long. V lost 2 bases, J lost 1 base, and 24 bases lay in between. CDR3 sequence reads: CASSPMIGSKWVGSYEQYF. Written as DNA, the CDR3 is TGTGCCAGCTCACCAATGATCGGGTCAAAATGGGTAGGGTCCTACGAGCAGTACTTC. The full variable domain, in which reference TRBV18 and TRBJ2-7 provide the parts outside the CDR3, is NAGVMQNPRHLVRRRGQEARLRCSPMKGHSHVYWYRQLPEEGLKFMVYLQKENIIDESGMPKERFSAEFPKEGPSILRIQQVVRGDSAAYFCASSPMIGSKWVGSYEQYFGPGTRLTVT.

The sample holds many counts of this clonotype. One end of the junction does not line up with germline, which may come from a read error. This rearrangement joins TRBV4-3 to TRBJ1-4, with D hard to call. There are 12 residues in the CDR3. Per germline, CDR1 LGHNA and CDR2 YSLEER. The CDR3 bases are TGTGCCAGCAGCTCGGGTAATGAAAAACTGTTTTTT. As protein: CASSSGNEKLFF.

Comment on this clonotype: This sequence may be a read error, since a much larger clone differs from it by one base. The chain combines TRBV5-1 with TRBJ2-1, with 7 bases matching TRBD1. This CDR3 contains 14 residues. V lost 6 bases to trimming and J lost 8 bases; unmatched junction nucleotides: 11. From germline, CDR1 is SGHRS and CDR2 YFSETQ. The CDR3 is CASKSVGQSDEQFF. The CDR3 DNA sequence: TGCGCCAGCAAATCGGTGGGACAGAGCGATGAGCAGTTCTTC.

This clonotype showed up just a few times. V gene TRBV6-6 combines with J gene TRBJ1-1, with D perhaps TRBD1 (6 bases). Germline V gene sequence: CDR1 MNHNY, CDR2 SVGAGI (reference sequence). Trimming took 8 bases from V and 1 from J, leaving 17 bases between them. This CDR3 is 15 amino acids long. The CDR3 nucleotides are TGTGCCAGCCTTCGAGACAGGAACGGGAACACTGAAGCTTTCTTT. Translation: CASLRDRNGNTEAFF.

This clonotype was seen at least ten times. The chain links TRBV20-1 to TRBJ2-7, with D tentatively TRBD2 (7 bases). This CDR3 is built from 14 residues. The V gene's germline CDR1 is DFQATT and CDR2 SNEGSKA (reference sequence). V was clipped by 5 bases and J by 3 bases, with 17 bases between them. CDR3 DNA: TGCAGTGCTGAGGGGGGGCAGGGTAACTACGAGCAGTACTTC. Protein sequence: CSAEGGQGNYEQYF.

This clonotype was seen repeatedly, ten times or more. The rearrangement joins TRBV6-2 or TRBV6-3 to TRBJ2-3, with D uncertain. The CDR3 is 14 residues long. The germline gives CDR1 MNHEY, CDR2 SVGEGT. V shed 2 bases and J shed 0 bases, with 6 bases lying between them. CDR3 coding DNA: TGTGCCAGCAGTTACAGGGCTAGCACAGATACGCAGTATTTT. Translation: CASSYRASTDTQYF.